This T cell receptor beta chain was recorded in a study of T cells after yellow fever vaccination. General study findings and limits: Booster samples showed a return of most primary-vaccination clones (approximately 95% CD4, 70% to 90% CD8). Researchers cautioned that FACS-sorted repertoires could harbor abundant clonotypes contaminating from the bulk population. A weaker but faster secondary response was observed, peaking on day 5 versus 15.

Making TCR cDNA involved 5'RACE template switching, which added UMIs and a universal primer site. Each CDR3 protein gets one entry after TCRdb re-called the 5' RACE reads with MiXCR. This table holds some 300,000 distinct CDR3 sequences, about 10% found once. Germline V gives CDR1 SEHNR, CDR2 FQNEAQ (reference sequence). CDR3 length: 15 residues. Trimming removed 4 bases from V and 0 bases from J, with 12 bases in between. Remarks on this clonotype: Antigen: not known.

The V call is TRBV7-9, the J call TRBJ1-1; possibly TRBD1 for D (6 bases). Material: CD4+ T cells sorted from PBMCs, obtained 5 days after the yellow fever booster vaccination. The sequence was obtained from a man aged 18 to 30 who received the YFV17D yellow fever vaccine. CDR3 nucleotides: TGTGCCAGCAGCTCGCAGGGGCCGTTGAACACTGAAGCTTTCTTT. This gives the protein CASSSQGPLNTEAFF.